Presented here are 24 T cell receptor beta chains from one specimen sequenced in a study of cytomegalovirus exposure and HLA in healthy donors. The PCR made use of 60 Vbeta and 13 Jbeta primers. Clones were read by immunoSEQ multiplex PCR, and TCRdb kept only the in-frame ones, dropping some. Of roughly 200,000 clones listed, approximately 80% are singletons. The source material was PBMCs. These receptors originate from a young man in good health and CMV-seronegative.

V is TRBV2 and J is TRBJ1-1, with TRBD1 identical over 9 bases. The CDR3 runs to 13 residues. CDR1 SNHLY and CDR2 FYNNEI come from the germline V gene. Trimming took 6 bases from V and 5 from J; bases not matched to a gene: 4. CDR3 residues: CASSRDRGTEAFF. CDR3 in DNA: TGTGCCAGCAGCCGAGACAGGGGGACTGAAGCTTTCTTT.

The J gene is TRBJ2-7, the V gene TRBV6-4, with a possible D match to TRBD1 (6 bases). The CDR3 has 13 residues. The germline V gene encodes CDR1 MRHNA and CDR2 SNTAGT. V shed 6 bases and J shed 3 bases, with 12 bases lying between them. This CDR3 is CASRRTVLYEQYF. CDR3 DNA sequence: TGTGCCAGCAGAAGGACAGTCCTCTACGAGCAGTACTTC.

As DNA, the CDR3 is TGTGCCAGCAGTCTGGACAGGGTGAGGAATCAGCCCCAGCATTTT. It yields the protein CASSLDRVRNQPQHF. V and J are TRBV28 and TRBJ1-5; 8 bases align to TRBD1. Trimming took 5 bases from V and 4 from J; bases not matched to a gene: 7. The germline CDR1 and CDR2 sequences are MDHEN and SYDVKM. This CDR3 comprises 15 residues.

This chain uses TRBV4-1 with TRBJ1-1; TRBD1 aligns across 7 bases. The CDR3 is 16 amino acids. The V segment lost 2 bases and the J segment 5 bases; nucleotides outside the gene matches: 11. CDR1 is MGHRA, CDR2 YSYEKL, per germline. CDR3 amino acids: CASSQSPTGSGTEAFF. In DNA form, the CDR3 reads TGCGCCAGCAGCCAAAGTCCGACAGGGAGTGGTACTGAAGCTTTCTTT.

The V and J genes are TRBV4-2 and TRBJ2-1; 15 positions agree with TRBD2. The CDR3 is 18 residues long. Germline V lookup: CDR1 LGHNA, CDR2 YNFKEQ. Trimming removed 4 bases from V and 2 bases from J; junction bases left unmatched: 6. CDR3 loop: CASSLGLAGGRTYNEQFF. The CDR3 region has the DNA TGTGCCAGCAGCCTTGGACTAGCGGGGGGGAGGACCTACAATGAGCAGTTCTTC.

A single count supports this clone. This chain joins TRBV7-9 and TRBJ2-5; D is possibly TRBD2 (6 bases). This CDR3 is built from 14 residues. V was pared by 3 bases and J by 5 bases, with 13 bases between. Germline values: CDR1 SEHNR, CDR2 FQNEAQ (reference sequence). Here the CDR3 DNA reads TGTGCCAGCAGCTTCGGGGGACCGCCGGAGACCCAGTACTTC. Its protein product is CASSFGGPPETQYF.

The chain joins TRBV4-1 to TRBJ1-1; D uncertain. The CDR3 totals 11 residues. The germline gives CDR1 MGHRA, CDR2 YSYEKL. V was trimmed by 2 bases and J by 9 bases, leaving 7 bases between them. The CDR3 loop is CASSQTEKAFF. In DNA, the CDR3 is TGCGCCAGCAGCCAAACAGAAAAAGCTTTCTTT.

J is TRBJ2-1 and V is TRBV5-1; 7 bases line up with TRBD2. The CDR3 loop spans 12 amino acids. The V gene's germline CDR1 is SGHRS and CDR2 YFSETQ. The V gene end was trimmed by 4 bases and the J gene end by 13 bases; junction bases not matched to a gene: 8. The CDR3 reads CASSLSGDPQFF. As DNA, the CDR3 is TGCGCCAGCAGCCTAAGCGGGGACCCCCAGTTCTTC.

The chain couples TRBV6-5 to TRBJ1-1, with unresolved D. CDR3 length: 15 amino acids. The V gene lost 0 bases and the J gene lost 0 bases, with 8 bases spanning the gap. CDR1 is MNHEY and CDR2 is SVGAGI in the germline V gene. This CDR3 reads CASSYSAFMNTEAFF. As DNA, the CDR3 is TGTGCCAGCAGTTACTCGGCTTTTATGAACACTGAAGCTTTCTTT.

The genes are TRBV5-8 and TRBJ1-2; possibly TRBD1 for D (5 bases). Germline V lookup: CDR1 SGHTS, CDR2 YDEGEE. The CDR3 is 14 amino acids. V was pared by 4 bases and J by 1 base, with 11 bases between. CDR3 loop: CASSRSGINYGYTF. The DNA for the CDR3 is TGTGCCAGCAGCAGGTCAGGGATTAACTATGGCTACACCTTC. The full variable domain, with the rest looked up from reference TRBV5-8 and TRBJ1-2, is EAGVTQSPTHLIKTRGQQATLRCSPISGHTSVYWYQQALGLGLQFLLWYDEGEERNRGNFPPRFSGRQFPNYSSELNVNALELEDSALYLCASSRSGINYGYTFGSGTRLTVV.

This clone showed up just once. The chain is built from TRBV27 and TRBJ2-7; 9 nucleotides match TRBD1. From germline, CDR1 is MNHEY and CDR2 SMNVEV (reference sequence). Losses at the gene ends were 1 base for V and 2 bases for J; bases not matched to a gene: 3. This CDR3 region has 15 residues. CDR3 in DNA: TGTGCCAGCAGTTTATACAGGGGGCCTACCTACGAGCAGTACTTC. The encoded protein is CASSLYRGPTYEQYF.

This clone was recorded only once. The chain is built from TRBV6-4 and TRBJ1-2; 9 bases align to TRBD1. The germline V gene has CDR1 MRHNA and CDR2 SNTAGT. The trim removed 4 bases at V and 8 bases at J, leaving 8 bases unmatched. The CDR3 has 14 residues. The CDR3 DNA reads as TGTGCCAGCAGTGCTACAGGGGGCGCGGGGGGCTACACCTTC. This gives the protein CASSATGGAGGYTF.

The chain uses TRBV28 and TRBJ2-3, with 11 bases lining up with TRBD1. Germline V CDR1 and CDR2: MDHEN, SYDVKM. The CDR3 sequence is 15 residues long. The V and J ends lost 6 bases and 7 bases, in that order; junction bases with no gene match: 9. The CDR3 DNA follows: TGTGCCAGCAGCGAATGGACAGGGGGCGGAAATACGCAGTATTTT. This sequence encodes CASSEWTGGGNTQYF. The full variable domain, its missing parts supplied by reference TRBV28 and TRBJ2-3, is DVKVTQSSRYLVKRTGEKVFLECVQDMDHENMFWYRQDPGLGLRLIYFSYDVKMKEKGDIPEGYSVSREKKERFSLILESASTNQTSMYLCASSEWTGGGNTQYFGPGTRLTVL.

This chain links TRBV2 with TRBJ2-3; TRBD1 agrees at 7 bases. In germline, CDR1 is SNHLY, CDR2 FYNNEI. V shed 6 bases and J 3 bases; nucleotides not matched to a gene: 6. The CDR3 is 14 amino acids. The CDR3 DNA reads TGTGCCAGCAGAGAAACAGGGGTGACAGATACGCAGTATTTT. Translation gives CASRETGVTDTQYF.

The chain carries TRBV4-1 and TRBJ1-6; TRBD1 aligns across 7 bases. The CDR3 is made up of 16 amino acids. V trimming: 1 base; J trimming: 7 bases; junction bases outside the gene matches: 7. Germline V CDR1 and CDR2: MGHRA, YSYEKL. This chain's CDR3 is CASSQVEGAGNSPLHF. The CDR3, as DNA: TGCGCCAGCAGCCAAGTTGAGGGGGCTGGAAATTCACCCCTCCACTTT.

The V gene is TRBV18, the J gene TRBJ1-1; D perhaps matches TRBD1 (6 bases). V dropped 2 bases and J dropped 8 bases, with 15 bases sitting between them. The CDR3 contains 14 residues. Germline values: CDR1 KGHSH, CDR2 LQKENI. The CDR3 coding sequence is TGTGCCAGCTCACCATATGCATCCCAGGGGGAAGCTTTCTTT. Translated, it gives CASSPYASQGEAFF. The full variable domain, completed using reference TRBV18 and TRBJ1-1, is NAGVMQNPRHLVRRRGQEARLRCSPMKGHSHVYWYRQLPEEGLKFMVYLQKENIIDESGMPKERFSAEFPKEGPSILRIQQVVRGDSAAYFCASSPYASQGEAFFGQGTRLTVV.

The chain couples TRBV27 to TRBJ2-7; D is possibly TRBD1 (5 bases). The CDR3 spans 16 residues. Per the germline V gene, CDR1 is MNHEY and CDR2 is SMNVEV (reference sequence). V was trimmed by 2 bases and J by 4 bases, leaving 18 bases between them. The CDR3 reads CASSLGRPGPGYEQYF. CDR3 bases: TGTGCCAGCAGTTTAGGGCGTCCAGGGCCCGGGTACGAGCAGTACTTC.

The count of this clone is one. The chain links TRBV7-9 to TRBJ1-2; no clear D. CDR3 length: 16 residues. Germline V gene lookup returns CDR1 SEHNR and CDR2 FQNEAQ (reference sequence). V lost 7 bases, J lost 4 bases, and 22 bases lay in between. Here the CDR3 DNA reads TGTGCCAGCACCCTTGACATAGCGGGCAGGAGCTATGGCTACACCTTC. This sequence encodes CASTLDIAGRSYGYTF. Complete variable domain (other parts from reference TRBV7-9 and TRBJ1-2): DTGVSQNPRHKITKRGQNVTFRCDPISEHNRLYWYRQTLGQGPEFLTYFQNEAQLEKSRLLSDRFSAERPKGSFSTLEIQRTEQGDSAMYLCASTLDIAGRSYGYTFGSGTRLTVV.

The DNA for the CDR3 is TGTGCCAGCAGTTTACTGACAGGGTCTCGCGAGCAGTACTTC. The encoded protein is CASSLLTGSREQYF. This rearrangement joins TRBV28 to TRBJ2-7, with 7 nucleotides matching TRBD1. The CDR3 contains 14 residues. The V gene end was trimmed by 2 bases and the J gene end by 6 bases; junction bases not matched to a gene: 7. Per the germline V gene, CDR1 is MDHEN and CDR2 is SYDVKM.

V usage is TRBV6-6 and J usage is TRBJ2-2, with 7 bases identical to TRBD1. The CDR3 runs 15 residues. With V trimmed by 2 bases and J by 5 bases, 5 bases remained unmatched. Germline V lookup: CDR1 MNHNY, CDR2 SVGAGI (reference sequence). CDR3 sequence reads: CASSYRQGTTGELFF. The DNA of the CDR3 is TGTGCCAGCAGTTACCGACAGGGTACAACCGGGGAGCTGTTTTTT.

The gene calls are TRBV5-4 and TRBJ1-1; D is possibly TRBD1 (6 bases). The germline V and J ends were trimmed by 4 bases and 6 bases, with 7 bases remaining between them. Per germline, CDR1 SGHNT and CDR2 YYREEE (reference sequence). There are 11 residues in the CDR3. The CDR3 sequence: CASSKGAEAFF. The CDR3 nucleotides are TGTGCCAGCAGCAAGGGGGCTGAAGCTTTCTTT.

The chain is built from TRBV2 and TRBJ2-2, with TRBD1 matching over 7 bases. The CDR3 loop spans 15 amino acids. Losses at the gene ends were 9 bases for V and 5 bases for J; bases not matched to a gene: 12. The germline V gene encodes CDR1 SNHLY and CDR2 FYNNEI. CDR3 in amino acids: CASPGGTGLTGELFF. CDR3 sequence (DNA): TGTGCCAGTCCAGGGGGAACTGGTTTGACCGGGGAGCTGTTTTTT.

A word on this clone: Other nucleotide sequences from this sample produce the same CDR3. This chain links TRBV5-4 with TRBJ2-5, with TRBD2 matching 9 bases. CDR1 SGHNT and CDR2 YYREEE come from the germline V gene (reference sequence). With 4 bases clipped from V and 5 bases from J, the junction kept 6 bases outside the gene matches. CDR3 size: 14 residues. The DNA for the CDR3 is TGTGCCAGCAGCGTTAGCGGGGGCAGGGAGACCCAGTACTTC. Amino acids: CASSVSGGRETQYF.

This clone was seen a handful of times. V and J are TRBV7-3 and TRBJ2-7; TRBD2 matches at 8 bases. Trimming at V came to 2 bases and at J to 0 bases, leaving 3 bases not matched to a gene. CDR1 and CDR2 (germline): SGHTA, FQGTGA. The CDR3 runs to 15 residues. In nucleotides, the CDR3 is TGTGCCAGCAGCTTAGATAGCGGGGCCTCCTACGAGCAGTACTTC. Protein product: CASSLDSGASYEQYF.